What follows are 25 T cell receptor beta chains derived from one specimen sequenced in a study of neurological immune-mediated disorders. A single record per CDR3 protein comes from TCRdb applying MiXCR to the 5' RACE reads. Found here are 20,000 to 30,000 distinct CDR3 sequences, under 8.5% of them singletons; the top ten hold around 5%. What was sequenced was PBMCs. These receptors originate from a woman between 40 and 50 years old in good health.

This clonotype was seen at least ten times. The chain employs TRBV20-1 and TRBJ2-2, with TRBD1 as a possible D gene (6 bases). V was trimmed by 0 bases and J by 4 bases, leaving 21 bases between them. Germline CDR1 reads DFQATT; CDR2 reads SNEGSKA (reference sequence). The CDR3 spans 18 residues. This CDR3 is CSARDVRSNRVVTGELFF. Here the CDR3 DNA reads TGCAGTGCTAGAGATGTCCGTTCGAACAGGGTGGTCACCGGGGAGCTGTTTTTT.

This chain links TRBV5-1 with TRBJ2-7, with 9 bases lining up with TRBD1. The length of the CDR3 is 14 residues. The ends lost 1 base at V and 5 bases at J; junction bases unmatched: 4. CDR1 is SGHRS, CDR2 YFSETQ, per germline. DNA of the CDR3: TGCGCCAGCAGCTTGTGGGGGACAGGGAACGAGCAGTACTTC. As protein: CASSLWGTGNEQYF.

This clonotype was detected many times. This sequence joins TRBV7-2 and TRBJ2-1; TRBD2 agrees at 8 bases. Germline CDR1 reads SGHTA; CDR2 reads FQGNSA. The trim removed 4 bases at V and 2 bases at J, leaving 13 bases unmatched. The CDR3 runs 18 residues. CDR3 in DNA: TGTGCCAGCAGCTGGACCAGGGGCGGAGCGGGAGCCTACAATGAGCAGTTCTTC. It translates to CASSWTRGGAGAYNEQFF.

This clonotype came up many times. This chain joins TRBV12-3 or TRBV12-4 and TRBJ2-1; 7 nucleotides match TRBD2. CDR3 length equals 16 residues. The ends lost 0 bases at V and 4 bases at J; junction bases unmatched: 6. CDR3 loop: CASSLARLAEYNEQFF. In nucleotides, the CDR3 is TGTGCCAGCAGTTTAGCGAGGCTAGCGGAATACAATGAGCAGTTCTTC.

This clonotype was detected ten times or more. The V call is TRBV11-2, the J call TRBJ2-1; 8 nucleotides match TRBD2. Germline CDR1 reads SGHAT; CDR2 reads FQNNGV. The length of the CDR3 is 15 residues. J gave up 3 bases and V 1 base, and 2 bases lay outside the gene matches. The CDR3 is CASSLVGTSYNEQFF. CDR3 coding DNA: TGTGCCAGCAGCTTAGTAGGGACTAGCTACAATGAGCAGTTCTTC.

This clonotype was counted at least ten times. The chain couples TRBV6-4 to TRBJ2-3, with D perhaps TRBD1 or TRBD2 (5 bases each). The CDR3 consists of 14 residues. CDR1 is MRHNA, CDR2 SNTAGT, per germline. V was trimmed by 0 bases and J by 5 bases, leaving 9 bases between them. The CDR3 is CASSDSGAGDTQYF. The CDR3 DNA is TGTGCCAGCAGTGACTCCGGGGCCGGAGATACGCAGTATTTT.

This clonotype was counted ten times or more. The chain recombines TRBV19 with TRBJ2-1; 14 positions match TRBD2. Trimming at V came to 7 bases and at J to 2 bases, leaving 7 bases not matched to a gene. Germline-derived CDR1 and CDR2 are LNHDA and SQIVND (reference sequence). The CDR3 consists of 17 residues. CDR3 nucleotides: TGTGCCAGTAAGGCCTCGGGACTAGCGGGGGCCTACAATGAGCAGTTCTTC. It translates to CASKASGLAGAYNEQFF.

In its sample, this clonotype was seen many times. The chain is built from TRBV4-1 and TRBJ2-7, with 11 bases matching TRBD2. The V gene's germline CDR1 is MGHRA and CDR2 YSYEKL. V lost 1 base to trimming and J lost 4 bases; unmatched junction nucleotides: 3. CDR3 length: 15 residues. CDR3 in DNA: TGCGCCAGCAGCCAAGGGCCTAGCGGGAGGTACGAGCAGTACTTC. The encoded protein is CASSQGPSGRYEQYF.

This clonotype was counted at least ten times. CDR3 protein: CASSSGTGANYGYTF. DNA for the CDR3: TGTGCCAGCAGCTCCGGGACAGGAGCTAACTATGGCTACACCTTC. The chain combines TRBV11-2 with TRBJ1-2; 8 bases line up with TRBD1. J gave up 0 bases and V 4 bases, and 4 bases lay outside the gene matches. Germline CDR1 and CDR2: SGHAT and FQNNGV. This CDR3 comprises 15 residues. Based on the CDR3 plus reference TRBV11-2 and TRBJ1-2, the full variable domain is EAGVAQSPRYKIIEKRQSVAFWCNPISGHATLYWYQQILGQGPKLLIQFQNNGVVDDSQLPKDRFSAERLKGVDSTLKIQPAKLEDSAVYLCASSSGTGANYGYTFGSGTRLTVV.

This clonotype was seen ten or more times. V and J are TRBV30 and TRBJ2-4, with a possible D match to TRBD2 (5 bases). Per germline, CDR1 GTSNPN and CDR2 SVGIG (reference sequence). Trimming left V 1 base short and J 10 bases short, with 8 bases between. The CDR3 has 11 residues. The CDR3 here is CAWSGGKIQYF. CDR3 in DNA: TGTGCCTGGAGTGGAGGGAAAATTCAGTACTTC.

This clonotype has at least ten counts. The chain joins TRBV12-3 or TRBV12-4 to TRBJ2-7, with D hard to call. This CDR3 comprises 11 residues. The ends were cut back, 3 bases at V and 3 bases at J, with 3 bases in the middle. For the CDR3, the DNA is TGTGCCAGCAGTTTCGGCTACGAGCAGTACTTC. As protein: CASSFGYEQYF.

Ten or more counts support this clonotype. The chain recombines TRBV5-1 with TRBJ2-7, with 10 bases fitting TRBD1. This CDR3 has 13 amino acids. CDR1 is SGHRS, CDR2 YFSETQ, per germline. The V segment lost 4 bases and the J segment 7 bases; nucleotides outside the gene matches: 5. CDR3 DNA sequence: TGCGCCAGCAGCATAGGGACAGGGGTTGAGCAGTACTTC. Protein: CASSIGTGVEQYF.

There are many counts of this clonotype. The V call is TRBV20-1, the J call TRBJ2-1; 14 bases are a match to TRBD2. The germline V gene has CDR1 DFQATT and CDR2 SNEGSKA (reference sequence). The CDR3 has 16 residues. Trimming removed 3 bases from V and 9 bases from J; junction bases left unmatched: 10. CDR3 residues: CSASAGLAGGGVEQFF. CDR3 nucleotide sequence: TGCAGTGCTAGTGCTGGACTAGCGGGAGGTGGGGTTGAGCAGTTCTTC.

This clonotype was observed many times. The genes are TRBV7-2 and TRBJ2-6, with 8 bases identical to TRBD1. This CDR3 contains 16 residues. Germline CDR1 SGHTA, CDR2 FQGNSA. V dropped 4 bases and J dropped 4; count of bases not matched to a gene: 6. The DNA for the CDR3 is TGTGCCAGCAGCTCAGGACAGGGTTACGGGGCCAACGTCCTGACTTTC. Translating gives CASSSGQGYGANVLTF.

This clonotype was counted at least ten times. The chain has TRBV6-1 and TRBJ2-7, with 12 bases fitting TRBD1. The CDR3 has 15 amino acids. Losses at the gene ends were 1 base for V and 4 bases for J; bases not matched to a gene: 2. The V gene's germline CDR1 is MNHNS and CDR2 SASEGT. CDR3 region: CASSEEGQGAYEQYF. In nucleotides, the CDR3 is TGTGCCAGCAGTGAAGAGGGACAGGGGGCGTACGAGCAGTACTTC.

This clonotype was seen repeatedly, ten times or more. The chain joins TRBV4-3 to TRBJ2-3; 11 bases fit TRBD2. This CDR3 is 15 amino acids long. Germline assignment: CDR1 LGHNA and CDR2 YSLEER. Trimming took 7 bases from V and 4 from J; bases not matched to a gene: 7. The DNA of the CDR3 is TGCGCCAGCACCCTAACTAGCGGGAGCCCAGATACGCAGTATTTT. Protein product: CASTLTSGSPDTQYF.

This clonotype was picked up many times. The V call is TRBV27, the J call TRBJ2-7; no reliable D call. This CDR3 is built from 16 residues. Germline V gene lookup returns CDR1 MNHEY and CDR2 SMNVEV (reference sequence). With 5 bases removed from V and 5 bases from J, the gap between germline ends came to 22 bases. This CDR3 is CASSPTPPPAGHEQYF. The CDR3 DNA is TGTGCCAGCAGTCCAACCCCACCCCCTGCAGGCCACGAGCAGTACTTC.

This clonotype was counted many times. V usage is TRBV7-9 and J usage is TRBJ1-1, with D tentatively TRBD1 (5 bases). There are 15 residues in the CDR3. Germline V gene sequence: CDR1 SEHNR, CDR2 FQNEAQ (reference sequence). Between the trimmed V and J ends, which lost 4 bases and 0 bases, there was a span of 12 bases. The CDR3 coding sequence is TGTGCCAGCAGCTCATCCAGGGTTTTGAACACTGAAGCTTTCTTT. It specifies CASSSSRVLNTEAFF.

This clonotype was observed at least ten times. This may arise from a read error, as a much more abundant clone is one base away. V usage is TRBV7-8 and J usage is TRBJ2-2; 14 positions match TRBD2. Germline V gene data show CDR1 as SGHVS and CDR2 as FQNEAQ. This CDR3 spans 18 amino acids. CDR3 in DNA: TGTGCCAGCAGCTCCGGGACTAGCGGGAGCGCGAACACCAGGGAGCTGTTTTTT. Protein: CASSSGTSGSANTRELFF. Full variable domain (outside the CDR3, taken from reference TRBV7-8 and TRBJ2-2): GAGVSQSPRYKVAKRGQDVALRCDPISGHVSLFWYQQALGQGPEFLTYFQNEAQLDKSGLPSDRFFAERPEGSVSTLKIQRTQQEDSAVYLCASSSGTSGSANTRELFFGEGSRLTVL.

This clonotype counts as medium-sized (0.01 to 0.1%). This rearrangement joins TRBV12-3 or TRBV12-4 to TRBJ1-5; possible D gene TRBD1, 5 bases. Trimming removed 6 bases from V and 2 bases from J, with 17 bases in between. The CDR3 totals 16 residues. For the CDR3, the DNA is TGTGCCAGCAGATCCCAGGGCAGTTTGGGCAATCAGCCCCAGCATTTT. The encoded protein is CASRSQGSLGNQPQHF.

This clonotype was found many times. The CDR3 bases are TGCAGTGCTAGAGATTTGGAGAGCTCCTATAATTCACCCCTCCACTTT. This codes for CSARDLESSYNSPLHF. The chain is built from TRBV20-1 and TRBJ1-6; D is unresolved. V was clipped by 0 bases and J by 0 bases, with 9 bases between them. CDR1 and CDR2 from the germline V gene are DFQATT and SNEGSKA (reference sequence). The CDR3 sequence is 16 residues long.

At least ten counts were recorded for this clonotype. The chain combines TRBV5-1 with TRBJ2-1; maybe TRBD2 (7 bases). Looked up from germline, CDR1 is SGHRS and CDR2 is YFSETQ. The CDR3 length is 15 residues. V gave up 7 bases and J gave up 6 bases, with 20 bases separating them. CDR3 in DNA: TGCGCCAGCTTTCGGCGGGAGAGGGGGGCCAATGAGCAGTTCTTC. It codes for CASFRRERGANEQFF. Full variable domain (remainder filled in from reference TRBV5-1 and TRBJ2-1): KAGVTQTPRYLIKTRGQQVTLSCSPISGHRSVSWYQQTPGQGLQFLFEYFSETQRNKGNFPGRFSGRQFSNSRSEMNVSTLELGDSALYLCASFRRERGANEQFFGPGTRLTVL.

This clonotype was seen repeatedly, ten times or more. The gene calls are TRBV29-1 and TRBJ1-2; TRBD1 matches at 8 bases. CDR1 and CDR2 from the germline V gene are SQVTM and ANQGSEA. The ends lost 7 bases at V and 4 bases at J; junction bases unmatched: 5. This CDR3 spans 12 amino acids. The CDR3 is CSAGQGSYGYTF. In nucleotides, the CDR3 is TGCAGCGCAGGACAGGGAAGCTATGGCTACACCTTC.

This clonotype appeared many times. The V and J genes are TRBV5-5 and TRBJ2-3; D might be TRBD1 (5 bases). This CDR3 is 13 amino acids long. Trimming cost V 0 bases and J 6 bases, with 8 bases left between them. Germline V gene lookup returns CDR1 SGHKS and CDR2 YYEKEE (reference sequence). The CDR3 DNA reads as TGTGCCAGCAGCTTGGAGGGGCGGGATACGCAGTATTTT. Protein: CASSLEGRDTQYF.

This clonotype was recorded many times. The V gene is TRBV20-1, the J gene TRBJ1-2; D gene uncertain. V lost 0 bases and J 4 bases, leaving 9 bases between the germline ends. The CDR3 sequence is 13 residues long. Germline V lookup: CDR1 DFQATT, CDR2 SNEGSKA (reference sequence). CDR3 residues: CSARDLRLYGYTF. DNA of the CDR3: TGCAGTGCTAGAGATCTTCGGCTCTATGGCTACACCTTC.